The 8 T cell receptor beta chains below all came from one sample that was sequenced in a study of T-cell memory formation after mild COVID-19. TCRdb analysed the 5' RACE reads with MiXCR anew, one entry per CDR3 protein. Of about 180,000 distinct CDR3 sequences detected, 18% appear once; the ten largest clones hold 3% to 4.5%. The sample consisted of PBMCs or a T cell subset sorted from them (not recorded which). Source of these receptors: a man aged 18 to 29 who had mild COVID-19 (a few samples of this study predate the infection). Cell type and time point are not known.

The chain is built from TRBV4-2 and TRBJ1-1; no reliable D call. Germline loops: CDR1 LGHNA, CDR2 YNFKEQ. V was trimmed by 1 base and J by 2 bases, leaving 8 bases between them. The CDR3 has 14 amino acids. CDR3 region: CASSQGQTNTEAFF. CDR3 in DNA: TGTGCCAGCAGCCAAGGTCAGACTAACACTGAAGCTTTCTTT.

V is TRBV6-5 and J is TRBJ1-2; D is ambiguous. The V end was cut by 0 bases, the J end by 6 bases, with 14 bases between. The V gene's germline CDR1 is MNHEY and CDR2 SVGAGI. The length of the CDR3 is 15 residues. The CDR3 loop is CASSYSMRRSNGYTF. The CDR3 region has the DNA TGTGCCAGCAGTTACTCGATGAGGAGGTCGAATGGCTACACCTTC.

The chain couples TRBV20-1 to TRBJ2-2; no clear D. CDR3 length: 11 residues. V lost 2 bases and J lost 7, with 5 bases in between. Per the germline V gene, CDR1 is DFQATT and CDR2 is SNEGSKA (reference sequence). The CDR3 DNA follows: TGCAGTGCTAGACAATACGGGGAGCTGTTTTTT. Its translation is CSARQYGELFF.

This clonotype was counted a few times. The CDR3 coding sequence is TGCGCCAGCAGCCAAGATAGGGTGTCCGGCGGGGAGCTGTTTTTT. Translation gives CASSQDRVSGGELFF. The chain joins TRBV4-3 to TRBJ2-2, with D uncertain. This CDR3 comprises 15 residues. Looked up from germline, CDR1 is LGHNA and CDR2 is YSLEER. Trimming stripped 0 bases from V and 7 bases from J, with 12 bases between.

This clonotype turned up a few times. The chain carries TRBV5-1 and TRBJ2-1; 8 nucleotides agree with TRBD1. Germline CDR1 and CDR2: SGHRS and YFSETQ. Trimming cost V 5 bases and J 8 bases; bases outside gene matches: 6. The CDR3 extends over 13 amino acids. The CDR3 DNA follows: TGCGCCAGCAGGGGGCCAGGGGGCCATGAGCAGTTCTTC. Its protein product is CASRGPGGHEQFF.

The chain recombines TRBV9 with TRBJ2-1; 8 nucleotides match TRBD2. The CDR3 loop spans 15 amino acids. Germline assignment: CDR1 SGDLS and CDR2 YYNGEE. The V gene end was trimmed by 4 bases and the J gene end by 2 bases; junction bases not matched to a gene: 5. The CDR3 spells CASSLSGVTYNEQFF. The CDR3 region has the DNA TGTGCCAGCAGCCTTAGCGGGGTAACCTACAATGAGCAGTTCTTC.

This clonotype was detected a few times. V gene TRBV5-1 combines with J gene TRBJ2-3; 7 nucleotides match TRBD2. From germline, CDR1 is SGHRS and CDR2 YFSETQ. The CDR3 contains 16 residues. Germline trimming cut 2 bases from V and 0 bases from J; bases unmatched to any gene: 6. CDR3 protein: CASSFFLAESTDTQYF. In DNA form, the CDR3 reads TGCGCCAGCAGCTTCTTCCTAGCGGAGAGCACAGATACGCAGTATTTT.

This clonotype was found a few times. The CDR3 here is CASIHRGEQFF. CDR3 coding DNA: TGTGCCAGCATCCACAGGGGTGAGCAGTTCTTC. The J gene is TRBJ2-1, the V gene TRBV12-3 or TRBV12-4; the match to TRBD1 covers 7 bases. With V trimmed by 7 bases and J by 9 bases, 3 bases remained unmatched. This CDR3 is 11 amino acids long.